The present T cell receptor (beta chain) was sequenced within a study of blood T cells in healthy people across ages. Regarding the study as a whole: A conclusive naive versus antigen-experienced comparison was prevented by the unsorted PBMCs. Fewer expanded clones and more diversity marked long-lived versus aged donors.

In the case of this clonotype: Its antigen is undetermined.

Together with a sample-barcoded 5' primer, a J-beta primer mix was included in a second PCR lasting 7 to 11 cycles. A single record per CDR3 protein comes from TCRdb applying MiXCR to the 5' RACE reads. Of under 2 million distinct CDR3 sequences in the sample, about 31% are singletons; the top ten hold 10% to 12%. CDR3 size: 14 residues. Germline lookup yields CDR1 ENHRY and CDR2 SYGVKD. Trimming shortened V by 2 bases and J by 4 bases, and 12 bases separated the two germline ends. Sequenced input: blood. This chain joins TRBV10-3 and TRBJ2-7; TRBD1 might be the D (6 bases). The source of this sequence is a woman aged 25 to 39 in good health. The CDR3: CAISEGQSSYEQYF. In nucleotides, the CDR3 is TGTGCCATCAGTGAGGGACAGTCAAGTTACGAGCAGTACTTC.